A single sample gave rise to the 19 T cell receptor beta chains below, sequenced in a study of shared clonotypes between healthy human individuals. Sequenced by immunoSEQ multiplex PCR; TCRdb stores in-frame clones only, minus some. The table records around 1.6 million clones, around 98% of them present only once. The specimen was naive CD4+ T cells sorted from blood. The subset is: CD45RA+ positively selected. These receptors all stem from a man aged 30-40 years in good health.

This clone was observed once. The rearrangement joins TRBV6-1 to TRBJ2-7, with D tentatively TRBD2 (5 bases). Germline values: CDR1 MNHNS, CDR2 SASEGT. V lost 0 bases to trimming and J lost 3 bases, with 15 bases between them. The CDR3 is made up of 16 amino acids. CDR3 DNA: TGTGCCAGCAGTGAAGCGGCGGGCTCTCGGTACTACGAGCAGTACTTC. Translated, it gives CASSEAAGSRYYEQYF.

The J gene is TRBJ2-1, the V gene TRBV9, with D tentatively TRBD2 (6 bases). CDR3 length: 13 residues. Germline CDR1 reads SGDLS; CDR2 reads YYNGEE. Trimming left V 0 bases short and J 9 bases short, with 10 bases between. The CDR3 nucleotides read TGTGCCAGCAGCGTAGGACTAGTGGGTGAGCAGTTCTTC. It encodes CASSVGLVGEQFF.

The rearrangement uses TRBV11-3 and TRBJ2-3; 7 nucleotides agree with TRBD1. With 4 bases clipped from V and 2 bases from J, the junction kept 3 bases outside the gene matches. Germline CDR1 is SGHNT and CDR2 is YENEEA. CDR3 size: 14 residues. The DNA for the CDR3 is TGTGCCAGCAGCTCGGACAGGAACACAGATACGCAGTATTTT. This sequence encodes CASSSDRNTDTQYF.

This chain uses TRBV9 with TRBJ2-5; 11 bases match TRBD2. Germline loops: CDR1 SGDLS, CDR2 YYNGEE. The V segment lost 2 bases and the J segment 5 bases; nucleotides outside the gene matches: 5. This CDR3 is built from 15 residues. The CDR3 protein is CASSVSGTSGETQYF. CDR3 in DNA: TGTGCCAGCAGCGTTTCCGGGACTAGCGGCGAGACCCAGTACTTC.

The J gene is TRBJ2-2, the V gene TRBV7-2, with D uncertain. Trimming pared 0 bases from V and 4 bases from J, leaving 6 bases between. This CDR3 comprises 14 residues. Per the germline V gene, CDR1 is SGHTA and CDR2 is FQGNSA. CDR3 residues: CASSLARFTGELFF. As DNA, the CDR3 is TGTGCCAGCAGCTTAGCAAGATTCACCGGGGAGCTGTTTTTT.

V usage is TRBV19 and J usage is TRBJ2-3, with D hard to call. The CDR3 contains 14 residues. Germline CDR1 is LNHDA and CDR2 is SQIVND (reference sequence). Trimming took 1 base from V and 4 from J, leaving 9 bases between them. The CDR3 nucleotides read TGTGCCAGTAGTATAGTCCCGGGTTCAGATACGCAGTATTTT. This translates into CASSIVPGSDTQYF.

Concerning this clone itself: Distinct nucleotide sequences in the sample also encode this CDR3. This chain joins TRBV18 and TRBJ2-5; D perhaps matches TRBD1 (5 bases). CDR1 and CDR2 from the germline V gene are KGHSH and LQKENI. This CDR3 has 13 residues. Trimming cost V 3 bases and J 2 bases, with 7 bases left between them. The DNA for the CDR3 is TGTGCCAGCTCACCGGCAGGGCAAGAGACCCAGTACTTC. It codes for CASSPAGQETQYF.

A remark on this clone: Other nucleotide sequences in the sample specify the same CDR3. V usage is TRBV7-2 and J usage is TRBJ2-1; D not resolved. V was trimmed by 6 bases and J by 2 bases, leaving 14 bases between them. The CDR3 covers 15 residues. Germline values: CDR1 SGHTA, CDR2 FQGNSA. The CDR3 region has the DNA TGTGCCAGCAGTTTGACCCAGTTCCCCTACAATGAGCAGTTCTTC. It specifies CASSLTQFPYNEQFF.

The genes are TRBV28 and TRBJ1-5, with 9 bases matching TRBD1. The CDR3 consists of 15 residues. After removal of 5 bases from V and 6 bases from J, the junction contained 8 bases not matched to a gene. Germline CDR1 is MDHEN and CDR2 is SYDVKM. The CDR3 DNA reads TGTGCCAGCAGTGATCTCGGGACAGGGCGTCAGCCCCAGCATTTT. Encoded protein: CASSDLGTGRQPQHF.

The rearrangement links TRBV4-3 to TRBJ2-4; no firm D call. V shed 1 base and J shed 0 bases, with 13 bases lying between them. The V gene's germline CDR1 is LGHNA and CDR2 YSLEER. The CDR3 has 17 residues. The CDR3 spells CASSQAGGPIAKNIQYF. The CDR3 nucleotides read TGCGCCAGCAGCCAAGCGGGCGGTCCCATAGCCAAAAACATTCAGTACTTC.

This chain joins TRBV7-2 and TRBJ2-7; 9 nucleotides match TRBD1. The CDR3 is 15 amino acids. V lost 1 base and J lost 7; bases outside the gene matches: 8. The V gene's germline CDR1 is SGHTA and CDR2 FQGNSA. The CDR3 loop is CASSLGGTGFREQYF. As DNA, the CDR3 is TGTGCCAGCAGCTTAGGGGGGACAGGGTTCAGGGAGCAGTACTTC.

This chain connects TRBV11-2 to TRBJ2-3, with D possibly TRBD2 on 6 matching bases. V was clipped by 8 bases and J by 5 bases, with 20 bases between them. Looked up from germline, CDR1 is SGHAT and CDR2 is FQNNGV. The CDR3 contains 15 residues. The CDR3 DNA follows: TGTGCCAGCTCCCAATTCGGGAGTGGGGGAGATACGCAGTATTTT. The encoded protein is CASSQFGSGGDTQYF.

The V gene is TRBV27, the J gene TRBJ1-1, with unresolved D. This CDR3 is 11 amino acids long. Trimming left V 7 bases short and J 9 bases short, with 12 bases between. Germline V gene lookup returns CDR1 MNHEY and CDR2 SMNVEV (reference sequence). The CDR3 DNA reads TGTGCCAGCAACAAGGAGGGTAAAGCTTTCTTT. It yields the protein CASNKEGKAFF.

CDR3 sequence reads: CASSAGLVGNEQFF. The CDR3 DNA reads as TGTGCCAGCAGCGCGGGACTAGTGGGCAATGAGCAGTTCTTC. The V and J genes are TRBV11-3 and TRBJ2-1; 8 nucleotides align to TRBD2. With V trimmed by 5 bases and J by 6 bases, 6 bases remained unmatched. The CDR3 extends over 14 amino acids. The germline V gene encodes CDR1 SGHNT and CDR2 YENEEA.

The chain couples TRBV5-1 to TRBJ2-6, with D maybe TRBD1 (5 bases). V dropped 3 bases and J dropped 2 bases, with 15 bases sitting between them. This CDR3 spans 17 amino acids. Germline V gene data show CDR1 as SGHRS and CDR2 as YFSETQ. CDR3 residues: CASSSIVSGPGANVLTF. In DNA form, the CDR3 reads TGCGCCAGCAGCTCCATCGTTTCAGGGCCTGGGGCCAACGTCCTGACTTTC. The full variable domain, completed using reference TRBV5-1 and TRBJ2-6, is KAGVTQTPRYLIKTRGQQVTLSCSPISGHRSVSWYQQTPGQGLQFLFEYFSETQRNKGNFPGRFSGRQFSNSRSEMNVSTLELGDSALYLCASSSIVSGPGANVLTFGAGSRLTVL.

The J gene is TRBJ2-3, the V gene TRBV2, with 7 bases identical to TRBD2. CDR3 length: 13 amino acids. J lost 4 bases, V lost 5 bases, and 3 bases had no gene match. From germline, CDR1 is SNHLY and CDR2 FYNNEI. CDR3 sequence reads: CASSRLAPDTQYF. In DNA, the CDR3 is TGTGCCAGCAGTAGACTAGCCCCAGATACGCAGTATTTT.

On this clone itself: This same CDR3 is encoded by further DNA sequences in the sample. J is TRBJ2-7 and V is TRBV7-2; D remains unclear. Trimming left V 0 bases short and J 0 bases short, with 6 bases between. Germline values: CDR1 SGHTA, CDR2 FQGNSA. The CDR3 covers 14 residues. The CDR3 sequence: CASSLAGPSYEQYF. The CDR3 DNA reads TGTGCCAGCAGCTTAGCAGGGCCCTCCTACGAGCAGTACTTC. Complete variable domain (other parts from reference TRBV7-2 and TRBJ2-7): GAGVSQSPSNKVTEKGKDVELRCDPISGHTALYWYRQSLGQGLEFLIYFQGNSAPDKSGLPSDRFSAERTGGSVSTLTIQRTQQEDSAVYLCASSLAGPSYEQYFGPGTRLTVT.

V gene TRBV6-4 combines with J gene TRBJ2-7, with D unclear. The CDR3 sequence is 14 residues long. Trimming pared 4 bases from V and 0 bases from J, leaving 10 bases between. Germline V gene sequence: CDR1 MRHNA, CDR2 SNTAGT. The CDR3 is CASSVSFSSYEQYF. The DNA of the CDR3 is TGTGCCAGCAGTGTTTCCTTCAGCTCCTACGAGCAGTACTTC.

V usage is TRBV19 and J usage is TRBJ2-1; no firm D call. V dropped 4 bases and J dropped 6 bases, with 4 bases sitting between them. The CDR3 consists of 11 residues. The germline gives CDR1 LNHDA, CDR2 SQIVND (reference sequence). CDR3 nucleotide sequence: TGTGCCAGTAGTAGCTTCAATGAGCAGTTCTTC. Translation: CASSSFNEQFF.